This entry lists 15 T cell receptor beta chains sequenced from one sample in a study of T cells in localized non-small cell lung cancer. Clones were read by immunoSEQ multiplex PCR, and TCRdb kept only the in-frame ones, dropping some. The data hold around 83,000 clones, with around three quarters observed a single time. This sample comprised PBMCs, obtained before any cancer treatment. These receptors were taken from a man aged 35-69 years with stage II squamous cell lung carcinoma.

This clone was seen just once. This rearrangement joins TRBV29-1 to TRBJ2-1; D unresolved. Germline-derived CDR1 and CDR2 are SQVTM and ANQGSEA. The CDR3 loop spans 11 amino acids. Trimming pared 4 bases from V and 10 bases from J, leaving 11 bases between. The CDR3 coding sequence is TGCAGCGTTGCACCCGCGAGGGAGCAGTTCTTC. Translating gives CSVAPAREQFF.

In this sample, this clone turned up a few times. The V gene is TRBV28, the J gene TRBJ1-4; D is ambiguous. The CDR3 length is 15 residues. Trimming cost V 7 bases and J 4 bases, with 16 bases left between them. The germline CDR1 and CDR2 sequences are MDHEN and SYDVKM. The CDR3 sequence: CASTSWGGGNEKLFF. For the CDR3, the DNA is TGTGCCAGCACCTCTTGGGGAGGTGGTAATGAAAAACTGTTTTTT.

The chain recombines TRBV6-5 with TRBJ1-4; D uncertain. Germline values: CDR1 MNHEY, CDR2 SVGAGI. The CDR3 covers 15 residues. The ends were cut back, 0 bases at V and 0 bases at J, with 5 bases in the middle. The chain's CDR3 is CASSYSRATNEKLFF. For the CDR3, the DNA is TGTGCCAGCAGTTACTCCCGGGCAACTAATGAAAAACTGTTTTTT.

V is TRBV5-1 and J is TRBJ2-7, with 7 bases fitting TRBD1. V lost 4 bases and J lost 5; bases outside the gene matches: 6. The CDR3 length is 13 residues. CDR1 SGHRS and CDR2 YFSETQ come from the germline V gene. The CDR3 region is CASSVQGDDEQYF. CDR3 in DNA: TGCGCCAGCAGCGTCCAGGGGGATGACGAGCAGTACTTC.

The rearrangement uses TRBV28 and TRBJ2-5; D is perhaps TRBD2 (6 bases). Trimming stripped 4 bases from V and 5 bases from J, with 23 bases between. Germline-derived CDR1 and CDR2 are MDHEN and SYDVKM. The CDR3 consists of 17 residues. The CDR3 nucleotides read TGTGCCAGCAGTTCCCCCTTAAGCGGTAGGGCGGGGGAGACCCAGTACTTC. Residues: CASSSPLSGRAGETQYF.

The V and J genes are TRBV6-5 and TRBJ2-7, with D perhaps matching TRBD2 (6 bases). The germline V gene encodes CDR1 MNHEY and CDR2 SVGAGI. The CDR3 spans 13 residues. V lost 5 bases and J lost 2, with 10 bases in between. The DNA of the CDR3 is TGTGCCAGCAGTAGGACTACTACCTACGAGCAGTACTTC. It yields the protein CASSRTTTYEQYF.

J is TRBJ2-3 and V is TRBV29-1, with 10 bases matching TRBD2. Germline V gives CDR1 SQVTM, CDR2 ANQGSEA. V was clipped by 4 bases and J by 7 bases; unmatched bases: 8. CDR3 length equals 14 residues. In DNA form, the CDR3 reads TGCAGCGTTGCCCCACTAGCGGGGAGAAATACGCAGTATTTT. Amino acid sequence: CSVAPLAGRNTQYF.

The chain links TRBV7-2 to TRBJ2-5, with D tentatively TRBD1 (6 bases). The germline gives CDR1 SGHTA, CDR2 FQGNSA. V gave up 4 bases and J gave up 0 bases, with 12 bases separating them. The CDR3 contains 15 residues. The CDR3 region has the DNA TGTGCCAGCAGCTCCGGACAGTTCTACCAAGAGACCCAGTACTTC. Its protein product is CASSSGQFYQETQYF.

The chain links TRBV14 to TRBJ2-7; TRBD1 matches 12 bases. CDR1 and CDR2 from the germline V gene are SGHDN and FVKESK. The CDR3 sequence is 15 residues long. Trimming removed 4 bases from V and 4 bases from J; junction bases left unmatched: 5. Here the CDR3 DNA reads TGTGCCAGCAGCCTACCGGGACAGGGGGCTTACGAGCAGTACTTC. Its translation: CASSLPGQGAYEQYF.

The gene calls are TRBV30 and TRBJ2-2, with D possibly matching TRBD2 (6 bases). In germline, CDR1 is GTSNPN, CDR2 SVGIG (reference sequence). Trimming removed 8 bases at V and 5 bases at J, with 9 bases between. The CDR3 has 11 amino acids. The CDR3 sequence is CARGWTGELFF. In DNA, the CDR3 is TGTGCCCGGGGGTGGACCGGGGAGCTGTTTTTT.

This clone was recorded many times. V gene TRBV6-1 combines with J gene TRBJ2-3; the D is unclear. This CDR3 contains 15 residues. Trimming removed 4 bases at V and 0 bases at J, with 11 bases between. Germline CDR1 reads MNHNS; CDR2 reads SASEGT. The CDR3 loop reads CASSVLGPSTDTQYF. In DNA form, the CDR3 reads TGTGCCAGCAGTGTCTTGGGCCCTAGCACAGATACGCAGTATTTT.

The chain joins TRBV19 to TRBJ2-3; D unresolved. CDR3 size: 13 residues. Germline CDR1 is LNHDA and CDR2 is SQIVND (reference sequence). Between the trimmed V and J ends, which lost 1 base and 2 bases, there was a span of 4 bases. Here the CDR3 reads CASSIVNTDTQYF. As DNA, the CDR3 is TGTGCCAGTAGTATAGTCAACACAGATACGCAGTATTTT. The whole variable domain, filled in from reference TRBV19 and TRBJ2-3, reads DGGITQSPKYLFRKEGQNVTLSCEQNLNHDAMYWYRQDPGQGLRLIYYSQIVNDFQKGDIAEGYSVSREKKESFPLTVTSAQKNPTAFYLCASSIVNTDTQYFGPGTRLTVL.

This chain links TRBV7-6 with TRBJ2-5; D gene uncertain. With 6 bases removed from V and 5 bases from J, the gap between germline ends came to 7 bases. The V gene's germline CDR1 is SGHVS and CDR2 FNYEAQ. The CDR3 contains 11 residues. DNA for the CDR3: TGTGCCAGCAGGGGTTGGGAGACCCAGTACTTC. This sequence encodes CASRGWETQYF.

V is TRBV11-2 and J is TRBJ2-2; D is possibly TRBD1 or TRBD2 (6 bases each). There are 16 residues in the CDR3. Deletions cut 3 bases from V and 5 bases from J, with 16 bases between. Germline CDR1 is SGHAT and CDR2 is FQNNGV. The CDR3 here is CASSFTGAGKTGELFF. DNA for the CDR3: TGTGCCAGCAGCTTTACGGGGGCAGGGAAAACCGGGGAGCTGTTTTTT.

The chain carries TRBV29-1 and TRBJ1-2; TRBD1 might be the D (5 bases). The germline V gene encodes CDR1 SQVTM and CDR2 ANQGSEA. The V and J ends lost 4 bases and 6 bases respectively, with 9 bases between them. CDR3 length: 11 residues. CDR3 coding DNA: TGCAGCGTTGTCTTAGGGGATGGCTACACCTTC. It yields the protein CSVVLGDGYTF.